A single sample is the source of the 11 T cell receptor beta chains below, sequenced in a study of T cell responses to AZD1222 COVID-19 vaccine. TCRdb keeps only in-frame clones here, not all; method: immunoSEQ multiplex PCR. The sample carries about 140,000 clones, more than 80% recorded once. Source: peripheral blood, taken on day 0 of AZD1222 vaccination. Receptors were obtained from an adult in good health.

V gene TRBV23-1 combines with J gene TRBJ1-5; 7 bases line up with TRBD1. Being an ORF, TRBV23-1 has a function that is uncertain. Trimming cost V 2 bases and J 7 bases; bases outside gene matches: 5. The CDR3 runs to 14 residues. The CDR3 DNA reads TGCGCCAGCAGTCAAGGGACAGCAAGCCAGCCCCAGCATTTT. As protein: CASSQGTASQPQHF.

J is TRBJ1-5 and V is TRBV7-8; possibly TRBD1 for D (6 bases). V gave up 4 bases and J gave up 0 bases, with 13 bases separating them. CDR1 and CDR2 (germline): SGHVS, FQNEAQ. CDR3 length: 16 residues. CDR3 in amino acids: CASSWGGRDSNQPQHF. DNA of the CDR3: TGTGCCAGCAGCTGGGGGGGCCGGGATAGCAATCAGCCCCAGCATTTT.

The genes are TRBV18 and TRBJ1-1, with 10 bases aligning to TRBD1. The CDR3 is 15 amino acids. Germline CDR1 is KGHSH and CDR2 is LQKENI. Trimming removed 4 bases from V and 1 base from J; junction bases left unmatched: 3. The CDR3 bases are TGTGCCAGCTCACGGGGACAGGGGAAGAACACTGAAGCTTTCTTT. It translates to CASSRGQGKNTEAFF.

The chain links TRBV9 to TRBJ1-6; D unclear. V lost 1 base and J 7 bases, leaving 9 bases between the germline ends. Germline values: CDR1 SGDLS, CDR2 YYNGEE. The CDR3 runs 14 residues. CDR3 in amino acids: CASSVSVGNSPLHF. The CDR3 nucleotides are TGTGCCAGCAGCGTATCGGTGGGAAATTCACCCCTCCACTTT.

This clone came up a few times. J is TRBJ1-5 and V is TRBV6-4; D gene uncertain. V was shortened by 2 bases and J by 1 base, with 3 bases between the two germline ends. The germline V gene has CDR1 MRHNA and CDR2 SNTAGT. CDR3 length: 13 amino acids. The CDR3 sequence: CASSDSSNQPQHF. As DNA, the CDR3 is TGTGCCAGCAGTGACAGCAGCAATCAGCCCCAGCATTTT.

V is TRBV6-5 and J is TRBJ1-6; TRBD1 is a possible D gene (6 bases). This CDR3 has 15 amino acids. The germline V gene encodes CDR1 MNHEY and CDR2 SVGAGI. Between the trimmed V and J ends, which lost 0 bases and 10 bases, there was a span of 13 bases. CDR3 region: CASSYSSRGSSPLHF. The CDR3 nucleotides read TGTGCCAGCAGTTACTCGAGTAGGGGGAGCTCACCCCTCCACTTT.

This CDR3 is CASSPGVSEQFF. The CDR3 DNA follows: TGTGCCAGCAGCCCTGGTGTAAGTGAGCAGTTCTTC. This chain connects TRBV5-4 to TRBJ2-1; unclear D gene. V lost 4 bases to trimming and J lost 9 bases, with 11 bases between them. Germline loops: CDR1 SGHNT, CDR2 YYREEE (reference sequence). The CDR3 is made up of 12 amino acids.

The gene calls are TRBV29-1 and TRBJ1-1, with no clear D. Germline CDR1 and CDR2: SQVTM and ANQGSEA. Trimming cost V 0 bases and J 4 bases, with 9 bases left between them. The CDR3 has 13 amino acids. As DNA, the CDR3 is TGCAGCGTTGAAGAAGGTTTTGGCACTGAAGCTTTCTTT. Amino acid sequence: CSVEEGFGTEAFF.

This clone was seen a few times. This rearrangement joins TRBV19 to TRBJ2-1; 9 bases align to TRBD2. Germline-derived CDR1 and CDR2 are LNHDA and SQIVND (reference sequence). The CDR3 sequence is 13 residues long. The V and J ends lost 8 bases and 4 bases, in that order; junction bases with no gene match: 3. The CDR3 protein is CASPAGGYNEQFF. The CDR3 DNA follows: TGTGCCAGTCCAGCGGGGGGATACAATGAGCAGTTCTTC.

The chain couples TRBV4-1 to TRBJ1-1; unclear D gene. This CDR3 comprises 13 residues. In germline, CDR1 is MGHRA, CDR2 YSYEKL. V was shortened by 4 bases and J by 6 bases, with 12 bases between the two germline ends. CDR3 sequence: CASSLSLGSEAFF. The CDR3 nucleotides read TGCGCCAGCAGCCTTAGCCTCGGTTCTGAAGCTTTCTTT.

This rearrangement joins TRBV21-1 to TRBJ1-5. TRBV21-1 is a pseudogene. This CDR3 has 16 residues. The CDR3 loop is CASSKVGWELNQPQHF. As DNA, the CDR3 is TGTGCCAGCAGCAAAGTGGGGTGGGAATTAAATCAGCCCCAGCATTTT.